This is a list of T cell receptor beta chains from one sample in a study of shared clonotypes between healthy human individuals. Only in-frame clones appear in the TCRdb table, and some are missing; sequencing was by immunoSEQ multiplex PCR. Here the sample spans roughly 380,000 clones, about 96% being singletons. The sequenced material came from memory CD8+ T cells sorted from blood. The receptors stem from a man between 25 and 39 years old in good health. CDR3s include the opening cysteine and the closing phenylalanine or tryptophan. A D gene is named only where the DNA matches it firmly. Not every row has a clone size; where given, it reads once, few, many or a size class.

size: -; V: TRBV5-1; J: TRBJ1-3; D: -; CDR3: CASSWPPDTIYF; DNA: TGCGCCAGCAGCTGGCCCCCGGACACCATATATTTT
size: -; V: TRBV7-6; J: TRBJ2-1; D: TRBD2; CDR3: CASSRTLRLAGYNEQFF; DNA: TGTGCCAGCAGTCGCACTTTACGACTAGCGGGCTACAATGAGCAGTTCTTC
size: -; V: TRBV11-2; J: TRBJ2-3; D: -; CDR3: CASSSQRDTQYF; DNA: TGTGCCAGCAGCTCACAGCGGGATACGCAGTATTTT
size: -; V: TRBV5-6; J: TRBJ2-5; D: -; CDR3: CASSLGQQETQYF; DNA: TGTGCCAGCAGCCTCGGACAGCAAGAGACCCAGTACTTC
size: -; V: TRBV11-2; J: TRBJ2-1; D: -; CDR3: CASSLDQRGGLEQFF; DNA: TGTGCCAGCAGCTTAGATCAACGGGGTGGCCTCGAGCAGTTCTTC
size: -; V: TRBV5-4; J: TRBJ2-4; D: -; CDR3: CASSSGTGKNIQYF; DNA: TGTGCCAGCAGCTCCGGGACGGGGAAAAACATTCAGTACTTC
size: -; V: TRBV5-4; J: TRBJ2-1; D: TRBD2; CDR3: CASSPWGLAAYNEQFF; DNA: TGTGCCAGCAGCCCCTGGGGACTAGCGGCCTACAATGAGCAGTTCTTC
size: once; V: TRBV27; J: TRBJ2-7; D: -; CDR3: CASSLVVSYEQYF; DNA: TGTGCCAGCAGTTTAGTAGTAAGCTACGAGCAGTACTTC
size: -; V: TRBV30; J: TRBJ2-2; D: -; CDR3: CAWRNQGLIGELFF; DNA: TGTGCCTGGAGGAATCAGGGGCTTATCGGGGAGCTGTTTTTT
size: -; V: TRBV6-4; J: TRBJ2-3; D: TRBD2; CDR3: CASSPEVASGSLTDTQYF; DNA: TGTGCCAGCAGCCCTGAGGTGGCTAGCGGGAGTCTCACAGATACGCAGTATTTT
size: -; V: TRBV27; J: TRBJ1-1; D: TRBD1; CDR3: CASSFGQDTEAFF; DNA: TGTGCCAGCAGTTTTGGACAGGACACTGAAGCTTTCTTT
size: -; V: TRBV5-1; J: TRBJ2-1; D: TRBD2; CDR3: CASSLSSGGSPNEQFF; DNA: TGCGCCAGCAGCTTGTCGTCGGGAGGGAGTCCCAATGAGCAGTTCTTC
size: -; V: TRBV9; J: TRBJ1-2; D: -; CDR3: CASSVDRAGDYGYTF; DNA: TGTGCCAGCAGCGTAGACAGGGCTGGGGACTATGGCTACACCTTC
size: -; V: TRBV25-1; J: TRBJ2-2; D: -; CDR3: CASSESVSGFTGELFF; DNA: TGTGCCAGCAGTGAATCTGTGAGCGGGTTCACCGGGGAGCTGTTTTTT
size: -; V: TRBV28; J: TRBJ1-1; D: TRBD1; CDR3: CAIINNGQAEAFF; DNA: TGTGCCATCATAAATAATGGACAGGCTGAAGCTTTCTTT
size: -; V: TRBV6-5; J: TRBJ1-2; D: -; CDR3: CASTHGAGGYTF; DNA: TGTGCCAGCACCCACGGGGCTGGAGGCTACACCTTC
size: -; V: TRBV28; J: TRBJ2-5; D: -; CDR3: CASSLPGAGRGETQYF; DNA: TGTGCCAGCAGTTTACCCGGGGCGGGGAGAGGGGAGACCCAGTACTTC
size: -; V: TRBV20-1; J: TRBJ2-1; D: -; CDR3: CSAMDNEQFF; DNA: TGCAGTGCGATGGACAATGAGCAGTTCTTC
size: once; V: TRBV4-2; J: TRBJ2-5; D: TRBD1; CDR3: CASSQYPGQGTGQETQYF; DNA: TGTGCCAGCAGCCAGTACCCGGGACAGGGGACGGGGCAGGAGACCCAGTACTTC
size: -; V: TRBV5-1; J: TRBJ2-7; D: -; CDR3: CASSFSKLDYEQYF; DNA: TGCGCCAGCAGCTTCTCAAAACTAGACTACGAGCAGTACTTC
size: -; V: TRBV5-1; J: TRBJ2-3; D: -; CDR3: CASSLDRTFTDTQYF; DNA: TGCGCCAGCAGCTTGGATAGGACCTTCACAGATACGCAGTATTTT
size: -; V: TRBV5-1; J: TRBJ2-3; D: TRBD2; CDR3: CASSLASTSGSAYTQYF; DNA: TGCGCCAGCAGCTTGGCCTCTACTAGCGGGAGTGCGTATACGCAGTATTTT
size: -; V: TRBV4-2; J: TRBJ2-4; D: TRBD2; CDR3: CASSAGPGGTLAKNIQYF; DNA: TGTGCCAGCAGCGCCGGGCCGGGAGGGACGCTAGCCAAAAACATTCAGTACTTC
size: -; V: TRBV7-2; J: TRBJ1-6; D: -; CDR3: CASSLGGAFRYNSPLHF; DNA: TGTGCCAGCAGCTTAGGAGGGGCGTTCCGTTATAATTCACCCCTCCACTTT
size: -; V: TRBV7-9; J: TRBJ2-7; D: -; CDR3: CASSLGWGTYEQYF; DNA: TGTGCCAGCAGCTTAGGATGGGGAACCTACGAGCAGTACTTC
size: -; V: TRBV28; J: TRBJ2-2; D: TRBD2; CDR3: CASSAGLAGGWGTGELFF; DNA: TGTGCCAGCAGCGCGGGACTAGCGGGAGGATGGGGCACCGGGGAGCTGTTTTTT
size: -; V: TRBV5-1; J: TRBJ1-3; D: TRBD1; CDR3: CASSYGTAGNTIYF; DNA: TGCGCCAGCAGCTACGGGACAGCTGGAAACACCATATATTTT
size: -; V: TRBV19; J: TRBJ2-1; D: TRBD2; CDR3: CASSIDLYRTSGENEQFF; DNA: TGTGCCAGTAGTATAGATCTTTATAGGACTAGCGGGGAGAATGAGCAGTTCTTC
size: -; V: TRBV4-1; J: TRBJ2-1; D: -; CDR3: CASSQAPEGFGYNEQFF; DNA: TGCGCCAGCAGCCAAGCCCCCGAGGGGTTTGGATACAATGAGCAGTTCTTC
size: -; V: TRBV27; J: TRBJ2-4; D: TRBD2; CDR3: CASSLSIGTSAAIQYF; DNA: TGTGCCAGCAGTTTATCTATCGGGACTAGCGCGGCCATTCAGTACTTC
size: -; V: TRBV7-9; J: TRBJ1-1; D: -; CDR3: CASSLEFAGVANTEAFF; DNA: TGTGCCAGCAGCTTAGAGTTTGCAGGGGTTGCGAACACTGAAGCTTTCTTT
size: once; V: TRBV28; J: TRBJ1-5; D: -; CDR3: CASSLPEYSNQPQHF; DNA: TGTGCCAGCAGTTTACCGGAATATAGCAATCAGCCCCAGCATTTT
size: -; V: TRBV15; J: TRBJ2-1; D: TRBD2; CDR3: CATSSREREYYEQFF; DNA: TGTGCCACCAGCAGTAGAGAGCGGGAGTATTATGAGCAGTTCTTC
size: -; V: TRBV28; J: TRBJ2-7; D: TRBD1; CDR3: CASSLLQGAYEQYF; DNA: TGTGCCAGCAGTTTACTTCAGGGGGCGTACGAGCAGTACTTC
size: -; V: TRBV6-1; J: TRBJ1-5; D: -; CDR3: CASIGGDQPQHF; DNA: TGTGCCAGCATTGGGGGAGACCAGCCCCAGCATTTT
size: once; V: TRBV7-7; J: TRBJ2-1; D: -; CDR3: CASSLEPANEQFF; DNA: TGTGCTAGCAGCTTAGAACCAGCCAATGAGCAGTTCTTC
size: -; V: TRBV11-2; J: TRBJ1-4; D: -; CDR3: CASSLGASKLFF; DNA: TGTGCCAGCAGCTTAGGGGCTTCGAAACTGTTTTTT
size: -; V: TRBV5-1; J: TRBJ2-7; D: -; CDR3: CASSLEGDLSEQYF; DNA: TGCGCCAGCAGCTTGGAGGGCGATTTGTCCGAGCAGTACTTC
size: -; V: TRBV13; J: TRBJ2-2; D: TRBD2; CDR3: CASSPRMGLAAGELFF; DNA: TGTGCCAGCAGCCCAAGAATGGGACTAGCTGCCGGGGAGCTGTTTTTT
size: -; V: TRBV2; J: TRBJ2-7; D: -; CDR3: CASTGWRESEEQYF; DNA: TGTGCCAGCACAGGTTGGCGGGAATCTGAAGAGCAGTACTTC
size: -; V: TRBV5-1; J: TRBJ2-7; D: TRBD2; CDR3: CASSLSLAGGYEQYF; DNA: TGCGCCAGCAGCTTGTCACTAGCGGGAGGCTACGAGCAGTACTTC
size: -; V: TRBV7-3; J: TRBJ2-5; D: -; CDR3: CASISGADGWETQYF; DNA: TGTGCCAGCATTTCAGGGGCAGACGGGTGGGAGACCCAGTACTTC
size: -; V: TRBV6-1; J: TRBJ1-1; D: -; CDR3: CASSLGRWAGQAFF; DNA: TGTGCCAGCAGTCTGGGGAGGTGGGCGGGTCAGGCTTTCTTT
size: -; V: TRBV7-9; J: TRBJ1-2; D: -; CDR3: CASSLTVYGYTF; DNA: TGTGCCAGCAGCTTGACAGTTTATGGCTACACCTTC
size: -; V: TRBV7-6; J: TRBJ2-7; D: TRBD1; CDR3: CASSLVSGQGIYEQYF; DNA: TGTGCCAGCAGCTTAGTGTCGGGACAGGGAATCTACGAGCAGTACTTC
size: once; V: TRBV19; J: TRBJ2-4; D: -; CDR3: CASMVGLVGSIQYF; DNA: TGTGCCAGTATGGTGGGGCTGGTCGGTTCCATTCAGTACTTC
size: -; V: TRBV19; J: TRBJ2-2; D: -; CDR3: CASVRTALGQFANTGELFF; DNA: TGTGCCAGTGTCAGGACAGCATTGGGGCAGTTCGCGAACACCGGGGAGCTGTTTTTT
size: -; V: TRBV2; J: TRBJ2-4; D: -; CDR3: CASSERGTIQYF; DNA: TGTGCCAGCAGTGAGAGGGGGACCATTCAGTACTTC
size: -; V: TRBV4-2; J: TRBJ2-3; D: -; CDR3: CASSQVPRGSTDTQYF; DNA: TGTGCCAGCAGCCAAGTCCCGCGCGGGAGCACAGATACGCAGTATTTT
size: -; V: TRBV5-5; J: TRBJ2-7; D: TRBD2; CDR3: CATERGLGPYEQYF; DNA: TGTGCCACAGAGAGGGGACTAGGGCCCTACGAGCAGTACTTC
size: -; V: TRBV10-3; J: TRBJ2-4; D: TRBD2; CDR3: CAISEGTSGSRENIQYF; DNA: TGTGCCATCAGTGAGGGGACTAGCGGGAGCCGGGAAAACATTCAGTACTTC
size: -; V: TRBV6-5; J: TRBJ2-7; D: TRBD2; CDR3: CASSYSVSGTYEQYF; DNA: TGTGCCAGCAGTTACTCTGTTAGCGGGACTTACGAGCAGTACTTC
size: once; V: TRBV2; J: TRBJ2-1; D: TRBD2; CDR3: CASSDRSGRVEFF; DNA: TGTGCCAGCAGTGACCGCAGCGGGAGGGTGGAGTTCTTC
size: -; V: TRBV30; J: TRBJ1-5; D: TRBD1; CDR3: CAWGQGVGNQPQHF; DNA: TGTGCCTGGGGACAGGGGGTCGGCAATCAGCCCCAGCATTTT
size: -; V: TRBV20-1; J: TRBJ2-7; D: -; CDR3: CSARVQDRFCF; DNA: TGCAGTGCTAGAGTCCAGGACCGCTTTTGCTTC
size: once; V: TRBV27; J: TRBJ2-7; D: TRBD1; CDR3: CASTPRDRPFYEQYF; DNA: TGTGCCAGCACTCCACGGGACAGGCCTTTCTACGAGCAGTACTTC
size: -; V: TRBV5-1; J: TRBJ2-5; D: -; CDR3: CASSLRGETQYF; DNA: TGCGCCAGCAGCTTGCGGGGAGAGACCCAGTACTTC